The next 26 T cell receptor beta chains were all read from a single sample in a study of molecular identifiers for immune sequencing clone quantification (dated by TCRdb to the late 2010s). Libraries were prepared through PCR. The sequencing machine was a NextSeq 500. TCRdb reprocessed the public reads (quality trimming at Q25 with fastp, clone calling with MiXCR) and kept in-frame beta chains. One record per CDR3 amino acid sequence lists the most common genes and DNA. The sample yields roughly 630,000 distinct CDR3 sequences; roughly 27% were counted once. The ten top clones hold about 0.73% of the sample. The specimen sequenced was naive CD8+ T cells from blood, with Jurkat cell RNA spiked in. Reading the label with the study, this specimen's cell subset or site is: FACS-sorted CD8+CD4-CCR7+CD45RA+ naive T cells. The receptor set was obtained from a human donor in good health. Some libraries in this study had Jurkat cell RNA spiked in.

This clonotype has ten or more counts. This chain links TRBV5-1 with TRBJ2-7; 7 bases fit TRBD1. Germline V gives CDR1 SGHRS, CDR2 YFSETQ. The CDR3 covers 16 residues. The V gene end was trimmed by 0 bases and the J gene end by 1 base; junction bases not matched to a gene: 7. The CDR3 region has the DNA TGCGCCAGCAGCTTGGACAGGGGCTCGGGATCCTACGAGCAGTACTTC. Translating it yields CASSLDRGSGSYEQYF.

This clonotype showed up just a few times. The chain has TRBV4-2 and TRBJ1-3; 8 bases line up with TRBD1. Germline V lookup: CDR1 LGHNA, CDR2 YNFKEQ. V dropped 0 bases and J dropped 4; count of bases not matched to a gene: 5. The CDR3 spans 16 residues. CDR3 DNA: TGTGCCAGCAGCCAAGAGCAGGGGGCGCGGGGAAACACCATATATTTT. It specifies CASSQEQGARGNTIYF.

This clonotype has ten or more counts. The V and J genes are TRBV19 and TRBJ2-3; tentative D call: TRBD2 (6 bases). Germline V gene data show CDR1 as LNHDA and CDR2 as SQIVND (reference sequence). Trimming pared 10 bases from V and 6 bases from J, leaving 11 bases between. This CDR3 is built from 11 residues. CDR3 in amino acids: CAITEGDTQYF. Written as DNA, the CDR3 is TGTGCCATTACGGAGGGTGATACGCAGTATTTT.

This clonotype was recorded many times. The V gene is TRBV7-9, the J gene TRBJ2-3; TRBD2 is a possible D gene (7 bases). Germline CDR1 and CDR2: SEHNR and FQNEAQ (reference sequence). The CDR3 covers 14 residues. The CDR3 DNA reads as TGTGCGTGGGGGAGCGGGACAATCACAGATACGCAGTATTTT. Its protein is CAWGSGTITDTQYF.

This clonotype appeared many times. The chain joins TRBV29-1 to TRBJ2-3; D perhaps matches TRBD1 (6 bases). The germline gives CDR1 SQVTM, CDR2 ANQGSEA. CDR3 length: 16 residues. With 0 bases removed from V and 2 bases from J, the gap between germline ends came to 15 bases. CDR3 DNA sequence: TGCAGCGTTGAAGAATTAAGGCTGGGACACACAGATACGCAGTATTTT. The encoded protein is CSVEELRLGHTDTQYF.

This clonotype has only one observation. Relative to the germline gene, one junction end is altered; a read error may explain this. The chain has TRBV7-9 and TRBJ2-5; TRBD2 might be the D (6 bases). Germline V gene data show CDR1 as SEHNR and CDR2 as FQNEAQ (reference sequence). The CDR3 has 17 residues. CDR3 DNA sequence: TGTGCCAGCAGGTCCCTTGTGGGGACTCCAAATCAAGAGGCCCAGTACTTC. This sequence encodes CASRSLVGTPNQEAQYF.

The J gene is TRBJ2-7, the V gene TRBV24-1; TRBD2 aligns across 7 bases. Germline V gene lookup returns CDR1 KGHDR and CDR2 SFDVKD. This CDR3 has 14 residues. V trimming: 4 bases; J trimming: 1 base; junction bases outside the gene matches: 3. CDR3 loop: CATSDGTTSYEQYF. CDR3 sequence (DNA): TGTGCCACCAGTGACGGGACTACATCCTACGAGCAGTACTTC.

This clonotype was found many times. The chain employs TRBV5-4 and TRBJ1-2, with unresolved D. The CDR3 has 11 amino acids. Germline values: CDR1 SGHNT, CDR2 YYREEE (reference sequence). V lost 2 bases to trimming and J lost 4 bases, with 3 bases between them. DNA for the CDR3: TGTGCCAGCAGCTTTGGCTATGGCTACACCTTC. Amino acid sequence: CASSFGYGYTF.

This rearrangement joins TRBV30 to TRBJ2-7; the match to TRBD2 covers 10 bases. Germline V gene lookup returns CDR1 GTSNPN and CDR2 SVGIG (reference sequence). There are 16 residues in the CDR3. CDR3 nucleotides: TGTGGCTGTATAAAGCGGGGGGGCTTTGTGCCCTACGAGCAGTACTTC. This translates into CGCIKRGGFVPYEQYF.

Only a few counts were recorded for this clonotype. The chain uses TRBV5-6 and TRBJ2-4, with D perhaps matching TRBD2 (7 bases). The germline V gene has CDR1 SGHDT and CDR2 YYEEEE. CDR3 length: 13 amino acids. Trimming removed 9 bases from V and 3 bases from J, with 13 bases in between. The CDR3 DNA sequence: TGTGCCACCCAAGGGGGGGACAAAAACATTCAGTACTTC. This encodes CATQGGDKNIQYF.

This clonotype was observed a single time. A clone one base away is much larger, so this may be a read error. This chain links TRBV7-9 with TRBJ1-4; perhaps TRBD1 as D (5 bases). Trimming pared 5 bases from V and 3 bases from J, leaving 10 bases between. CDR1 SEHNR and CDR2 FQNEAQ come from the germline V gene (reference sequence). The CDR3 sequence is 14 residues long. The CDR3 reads CASSHGGSNEKLFF. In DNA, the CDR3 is TGTGCCAGCAGCCATGGGGGATCTAATGAAAAACTGTTTTTT.

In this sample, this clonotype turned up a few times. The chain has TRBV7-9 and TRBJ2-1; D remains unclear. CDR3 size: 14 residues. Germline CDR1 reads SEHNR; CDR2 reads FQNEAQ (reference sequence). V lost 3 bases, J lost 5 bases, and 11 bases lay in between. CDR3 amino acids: CASSFSRVHNEQFF. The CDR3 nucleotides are TGTGCCAGCAGCTTCTCTCGGGTCCACAATGAGCAGTTCTTC.

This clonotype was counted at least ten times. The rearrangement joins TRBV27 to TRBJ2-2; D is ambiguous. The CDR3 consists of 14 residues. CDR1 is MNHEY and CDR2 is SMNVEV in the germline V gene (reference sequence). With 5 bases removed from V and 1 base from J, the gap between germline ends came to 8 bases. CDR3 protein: CASSATRNTGELFF. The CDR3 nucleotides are TGTGCCAGCAGTGCCACCAGGAACACCGGGGAGCTGTTTTTT.

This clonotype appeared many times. The CDR3, as DNA: TGTGCCAGCAGTTACGGACAAGGGTTACAGCCCCAGCATTTT. Translated, it gives CASSYGQGLQPQHF. The chain joins TRBV6-5 to TRBJ1-5, with D perhaps matching TRBD1 (5 bases). The germline CDR1 and CDR2 sequences are MNHEY and SVGAGI. The CDR3 is 14 residues long. Trimming took off 2 bases at V and 7 bases at J, with 12 bases between the two ends.

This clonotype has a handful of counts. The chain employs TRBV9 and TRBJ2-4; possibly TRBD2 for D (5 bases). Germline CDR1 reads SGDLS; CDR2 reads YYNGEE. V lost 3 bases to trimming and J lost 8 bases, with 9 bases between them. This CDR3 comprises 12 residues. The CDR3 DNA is TGTGCCAGCAGCGGAACGGAGGACATTCAGTACTTC. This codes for CASSGTEDIQYF. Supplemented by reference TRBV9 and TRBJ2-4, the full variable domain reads DSGVTQTPKHLITATGQRVTLRCSPRSGDLSVYWYQQSLDQGLQFLIQYYNGEERAKGNILERFSAQQFPDLHSELNLSSLELGDSALYFCASSGTEDIQYFGAGTRLSVL.

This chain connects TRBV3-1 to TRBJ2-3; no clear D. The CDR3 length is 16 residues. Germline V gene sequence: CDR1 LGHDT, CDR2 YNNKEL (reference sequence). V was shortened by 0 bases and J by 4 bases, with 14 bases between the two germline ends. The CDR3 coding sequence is TGTGCCAGCAGCCAAGACTCTGCTTCTGTAGCAGATACGCAGTATTTT. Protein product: CASSQDSASVADTQYF.

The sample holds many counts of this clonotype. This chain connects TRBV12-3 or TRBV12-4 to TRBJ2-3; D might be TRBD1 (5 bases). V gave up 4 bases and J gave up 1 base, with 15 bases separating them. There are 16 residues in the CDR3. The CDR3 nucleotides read TGTGCCAGCAGTTCCCGGAGTCAGGGCGGCACAGATACGCAGTATTTT. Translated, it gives CASSSRSQGGTDTQYF.

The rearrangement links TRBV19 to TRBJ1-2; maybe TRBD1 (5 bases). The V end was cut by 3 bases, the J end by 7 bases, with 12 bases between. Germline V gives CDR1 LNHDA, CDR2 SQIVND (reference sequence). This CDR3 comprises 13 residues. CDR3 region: CASSINQGGGYTF. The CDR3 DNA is TGTGCCAGTAGTATTAACCAGGGCGGTGGCTACACCTTC.

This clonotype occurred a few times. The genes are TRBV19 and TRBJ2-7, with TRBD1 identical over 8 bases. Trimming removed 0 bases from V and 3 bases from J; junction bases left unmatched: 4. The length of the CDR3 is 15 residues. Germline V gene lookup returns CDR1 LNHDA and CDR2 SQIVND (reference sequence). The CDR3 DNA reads TGTGCCAGTAGTATAGATTGGACAGGGTACTACGAGCAGTACTTC. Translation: CASSIDWTGYYEQYF.

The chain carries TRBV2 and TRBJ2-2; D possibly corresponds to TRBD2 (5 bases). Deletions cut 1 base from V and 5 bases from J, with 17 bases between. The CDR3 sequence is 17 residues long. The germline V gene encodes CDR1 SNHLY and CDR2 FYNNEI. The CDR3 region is CASSEVATTRRTGELFF. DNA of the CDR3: TGTGCCAGCAGTGAAGTGGCTACCACTCGGAGGACCGGGGAGCTGTTTTTT.

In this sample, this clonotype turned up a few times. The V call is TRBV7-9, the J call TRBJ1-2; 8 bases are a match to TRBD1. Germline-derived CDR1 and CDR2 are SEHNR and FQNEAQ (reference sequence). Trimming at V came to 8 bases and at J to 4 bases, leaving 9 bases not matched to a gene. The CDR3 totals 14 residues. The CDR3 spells CASSTGGQAYGYTF. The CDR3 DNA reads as TGTGCCAGCTCTACAGGGGGACAGGCCTATGGCTACACCTTC.

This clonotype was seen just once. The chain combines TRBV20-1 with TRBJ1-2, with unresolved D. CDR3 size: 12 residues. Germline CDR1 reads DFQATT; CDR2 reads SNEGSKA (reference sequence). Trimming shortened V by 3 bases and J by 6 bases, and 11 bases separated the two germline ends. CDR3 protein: CSARVTEDGYTF. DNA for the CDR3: TGCAGTGCTAGGGTCACAGAGGATGGCTACACCTTC.

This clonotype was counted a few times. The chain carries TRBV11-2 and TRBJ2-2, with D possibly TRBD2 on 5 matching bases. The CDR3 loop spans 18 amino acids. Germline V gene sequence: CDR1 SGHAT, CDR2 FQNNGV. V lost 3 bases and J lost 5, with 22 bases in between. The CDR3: CASSLGPGRRGKTGELFF. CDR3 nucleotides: TGTGCCAGCAGCTTGGGTCCCGGGCGCCGGGGAAAAACCGGGGAGCTGTTTTTT.

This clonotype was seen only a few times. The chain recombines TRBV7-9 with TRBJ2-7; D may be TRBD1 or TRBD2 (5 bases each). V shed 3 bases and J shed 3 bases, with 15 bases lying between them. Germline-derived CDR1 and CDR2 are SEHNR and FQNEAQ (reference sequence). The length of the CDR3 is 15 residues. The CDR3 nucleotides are TGTGCCAGCAGCTTGGGTTTCGAGGGGAACTACGAGCAGTACTTC. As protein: CASSLGFEGNYEQYF.

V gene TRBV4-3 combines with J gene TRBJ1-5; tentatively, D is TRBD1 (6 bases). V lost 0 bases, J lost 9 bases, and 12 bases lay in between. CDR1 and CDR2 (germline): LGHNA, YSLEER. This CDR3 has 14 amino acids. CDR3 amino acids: CASSQETGSRPQHF. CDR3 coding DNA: TGCGCCAGCAGCCAAGAAACAGGGAGTAGGCCCCAGCATTTT.

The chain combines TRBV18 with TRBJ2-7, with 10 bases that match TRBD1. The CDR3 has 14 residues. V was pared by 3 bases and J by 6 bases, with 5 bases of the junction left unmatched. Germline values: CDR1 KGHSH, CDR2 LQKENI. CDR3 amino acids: CASSPRTGGFEQYF. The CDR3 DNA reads TGTGCCAGCTCACCTAGGACAGGGGGATTCGAGCAGTACTTC.